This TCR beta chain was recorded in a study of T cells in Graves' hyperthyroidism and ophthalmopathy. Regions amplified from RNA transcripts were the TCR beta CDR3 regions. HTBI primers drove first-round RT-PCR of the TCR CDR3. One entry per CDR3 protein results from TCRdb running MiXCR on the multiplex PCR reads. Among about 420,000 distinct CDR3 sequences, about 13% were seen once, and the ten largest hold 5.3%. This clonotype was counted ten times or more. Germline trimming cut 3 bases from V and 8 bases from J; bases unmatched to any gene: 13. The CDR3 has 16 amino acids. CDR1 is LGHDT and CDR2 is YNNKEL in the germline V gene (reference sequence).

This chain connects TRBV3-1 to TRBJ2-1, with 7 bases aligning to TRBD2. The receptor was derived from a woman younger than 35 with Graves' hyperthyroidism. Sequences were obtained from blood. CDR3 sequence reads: CASSHTTRTRSHEQFF. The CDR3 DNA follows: TGTGCCAGCAGCCACACGACCAGGACTAGGAGTCATGAGCAGTTCTTC.